This T cell receptor (beta chain) is drawn from a study of molecular identifiers for immune sequencing clone quantification. Study-wide results and limits: Spiked Jurkat TCR RNA equivalent to one cell was reportedly detectable in about a million naive cells.

In regard to this clonotype: Its specificity is unknown.

TCRdb fed the PCR reads into MiXCR, producing one record per CDR3 protein. The sample includes approximately 670,000 distinct CDR3 sequences, just under 20% of them seen just once. V lost 3 bases and J lost 7; bases outside the gene matches: 9. This CDR3 is built from 15 residues. Germline CDR1 reads SGDLS; CDR2 reads YYNGEE. Libraries from naive CD8 cells were generated from around 18,000 to 910,000 sorted cells (with 10%, 30% or 50% RNA). Naive CD8 T cell sorting was performed on the CD8+CD4-CCR7+CD45RA+ phenotype. Sequencing used naive CD8+ T cells from blood, with Jurkat cell RNA spiked in. Specified subset: FACS-sorted CD8+CD4-CCR7+CD45RA+ naive T cells. The chain links TRBV9 to TRBJ2-2; 7 bases line up with TRBD1. The source of this sequence is a human donor in good health. Some libraries in this study had Jurkat cell RNA spiked in. The CDR3 DNA reads TGTGCCAGCAGCGCGGACAGGACCTTTAACGGGGAGCTGTTTTTT. This codes for CASSADRTFNGELFF.